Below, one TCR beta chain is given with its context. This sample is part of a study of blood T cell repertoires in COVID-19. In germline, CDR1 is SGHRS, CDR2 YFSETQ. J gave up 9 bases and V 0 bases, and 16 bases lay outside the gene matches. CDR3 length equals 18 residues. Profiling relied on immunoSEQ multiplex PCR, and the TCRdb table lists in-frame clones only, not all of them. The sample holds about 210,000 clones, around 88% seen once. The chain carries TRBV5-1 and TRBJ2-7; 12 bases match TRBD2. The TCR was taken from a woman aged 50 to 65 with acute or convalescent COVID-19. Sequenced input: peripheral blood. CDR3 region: CASSLGLAGVSLPTGQYF. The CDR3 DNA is TGCGCCAGCAGCTTGGGACTAGCGGGAGTGTCCCTCCCTACAGGGCAGTACTTC.